This T cell receptor beta chain was sequenced for a study of type 1 regulatory T cells (dated by TCRdb to the early 2020s). With respect to the entire study: An in vitro protocol by which a Tr1-enriched, alloantigen-specific CD4 T cell product named T-allo10 was generated was characterized in the study. T-allo10 was being evaluated clinically in patients with hematological malignancies who were receiving allogeneic hematopoietic stem cell transplantation.

Only a few counts were recorded for this clonotype. No antigen is known for it. One base away there is no much larger clone; base qualities are not given. For sequencing, an Illumina MiSeq was employed. In TCRdb, the public reads were trimmed at Q25 with fastp and aligned with MiXCR, with productive beta chains retained. Rows merge per CDR3 protein into single entries with the most common DNA and genes. This sample comprises about 18,000 distinct CDR3 sequences, 10% of them detected only once. The ten largest clones take up over 2.5% of the sample. This sequence originates from a human donor in good health. Sequencing used CD4+ T cells, either the whole sample or a sorted fraction (not recorded which).

The CDR3 region: CASSLEASPGNTIYF. The sequenced DNA is TGCGCCAGCAGCTTGGAGGCTAGCCCTGGAAACACCATATATTTT. The chain is encoded by TRBV5-1 joined to TRBJ1-3, with the D gene uncertain. Measured from the cysteine to the phenylalanine, the CDR3 is 15 residues long. The kept DNA is CDR3 alone, 45 bases in frame from the first base. The V and J ends are trimmed by 0 bases and 2 bases, leaving 9 bases between them. The germline V gene supplies CDR1 SGHRS and CDR2 YFSETQ.